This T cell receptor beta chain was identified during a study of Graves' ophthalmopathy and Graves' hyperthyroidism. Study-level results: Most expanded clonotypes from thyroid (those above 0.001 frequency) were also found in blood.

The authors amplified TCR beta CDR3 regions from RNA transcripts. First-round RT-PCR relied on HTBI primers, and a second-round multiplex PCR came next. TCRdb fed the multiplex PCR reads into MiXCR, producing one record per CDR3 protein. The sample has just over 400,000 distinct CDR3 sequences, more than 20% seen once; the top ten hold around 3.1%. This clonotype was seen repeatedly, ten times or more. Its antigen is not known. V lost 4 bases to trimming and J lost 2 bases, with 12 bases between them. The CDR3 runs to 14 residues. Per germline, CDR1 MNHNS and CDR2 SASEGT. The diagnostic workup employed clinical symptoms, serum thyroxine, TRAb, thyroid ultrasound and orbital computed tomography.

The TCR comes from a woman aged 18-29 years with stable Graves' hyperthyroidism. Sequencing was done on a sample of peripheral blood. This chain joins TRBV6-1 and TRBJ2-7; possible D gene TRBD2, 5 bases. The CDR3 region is CASSGTDPPYEQYF. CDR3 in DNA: TGTGCCAGCAGTGGGACTGATCCTCCCTACGAGCAGTACTTC.